This is a list of T cell receptor beta chains from one sample in a study of T cell clonotyping in hematopoietic cell transplantation. Assay: immunoSEQ multiplex PCR; the TCRdb copy retains only in-frame clones and omits some. Of approximately 41,000 clones in the sample, roughly 85% are singletons; the top ten hold less than 3%. Specimen: peripheral blood mononuclear cells, collected before stem cell transplant. These receptors were obtained from a man aged 60 to 69 with acute myeloid leukemia. Some clones in this sample may be carry-over from other donors' samples. The CDR3 runs from the conserved cysteine through the conserved F or W. A D gene is named only where the DNA matches it firmly. Clone size appears in some rows only: once, few, many, or a class for an expanded clone.

V	length	D	size	J	DNA	CDR3
TRBV7-6	13	NA	NA	TRBJ2-7	TGTGCCAGCGGGGAGCGTAGCTCCTACGAGCAGTACTTC	CASGERSSYEQYF
TRBV7-2	16	NA	NA	TRBJ1-5	TGTGCCAGCAGCTCCCAGGGGTGGGCGAGCAATCAGCCCCAGCATTTT	CASSSQGWASNQPQHF
TRBV6-4	13	NA	NA	TRBJ1-6	TGTGCCAGCAGTGACGGTTATAATTCACCCCTCCACTTT	CASSDGYNSPLHF
TRBV9	16	NA	once	TRBJ1-4	TGTGCCAGCAGCCTTCTCCCAGGGAGCTCTAATGAAAAACTGTTTTTT	CASSLLPGSSNEKLFF
TRBV2	12	NA	few	TRBJ2-5	TGTGCCAGCAGCCCGGGGGTGGAGACCCAGTACTTC	CASSPGVETQYF
TRBV5-1	13	NA	NA	TRBJ1-2	TGCGCCAGCAGCTTGGGCAGGGTATACGGCTACACCTTC	CASSLGRVYGYTF
TRBV7-2	15	TRBD2	NA	TRBJ2-2	TGTGCCAGCAGCTTTGTGCGGGGGGGTACCGGGGAGCTGTTTTTT	CASSFVRGGTGELFF
TRBV7-2	14	TRBD2	few	TRBJ2-2	TGTGCCAGCAGCTCGGTAGCGGGGGCAGGGGAGCTGTTTTTT	CASSSVAGAGELFF
TRBV14	14	NA	NA	TRBJ2-7	TGTGCCAGCAGCCTGTCCAGGGGAGCATACGAGCAGTACTTC	CASSLSRGAYEQYF
TRBV30	12	NA	NA	TRBJ2-7	TGTGCCTGGATGACGAATAACTACGAGCAGTACTTC	CAWMTNNYEQYF
TRBV29-1	13	NA	NA	TRBJ1-1	TGCAGCGTTGACGTTTGGGACAACACTGAAGCTTTCTTT	CSVDVWDNTEAFF
TRBV30	13	NA	once	TRBJ2-2	TGTGCCTGGGGACGAGAGAACACCGGGGAGCTGTTTTTT	CAWGRENTGELFF
TRBV9	14	NA	medium-sized	TRBJ1-1	TGTGCCAGCAGCGTAGAGCTTCCTCCCACTGAAGCTTTCTTT	CASSVELPPTEAFF
TRBV19	18	TRBD1	NA	TRBJ2-7	TGTGCCAGTAGCCGACAGACTGCGCCCGGGACAGGGTACTACGAGCAGTACTTC	CASSRQTAPGTGYYEQYF
TRBV2	14	TRBD1	NA	TRBJ2-7	TGTGCCAGCAGTGCCGGGACAGACTCCTACGAGCAGTACTTC	CASSAGTDSYEQYF
TRBV4-3	14	TRBD2	NA	TRBJ2-7	TGCGCCAGCAGCACCCGGACTAGCGGATACGAGCAGTACTTC	CASSTRTSGYEQYF
TRBV10-3	12	NA	NA	TRBJ1-2	TGTGCCATCAGGGAGGGTACCTATGGCTACACCTTC	CAIREGTYGYTF
TRBV6-5	15	TRBD1	NA	TRBJ2-7	TGTGCCAGCAGGATAGGACAGGGCAAAGCCTACGAGCAGTACTTC	CASRIGQGKAYEQYF
TRBV5-6	13	NA	NA	TRBJ1-6	TGTGCCAGCAGCTGGTCGGAGCTGTCACCCCTCCACTTT	CASSWSELSPLHF
TRBV2	14	TRBD1	NA	TRBJ1-4	TGTGCCAGCAGTTTCGGGACAGGGGATGAAAAACTGTTTTTT	CASSFGTGDEKLFF
TRBV27	15	NA	NA	TRBJ2-7	TGTGCCAGCACGCTAGTGGGGGCTGGTTCCTACGAGCAGTACTTC	CASTLVGAGSYEQYF
TRBV11-1	12	NA	few	TRBJ1-2	TGTGCCAGCTCCCGGGCCTCCTATGGCTACACCTTC	CASSRASYGYTF
TRBV10-2	14	NA	NA	TRBJ1-4	TGCGCCAGCAGTGATGGGGGAGCTAATGAAAAACTGTTTTTT	CASSDGGANEKLFF
TRBV2	14	NA	NA	TRBJ1-6	TGTGCCAGCAGTGCTGAGATCGGTAGTTCACCCCTCCACTTT	CASSAEIGSSPLHF
TRBV28	15	TRBD1	once	TRBJ1-1	TGTGCCAGCAGTCCCCCGACAGGGCTGAACACTGAAGCTTTCTTT	CASSPPTGLNTEAFF
TRBV19	14	TRBD1	once	TRBJ2-7	TGTGCCAGTAGTATAGATGGACAGGGACGAGAGCAGTACTTC	CASSIDGQGREQYF
TRBV4-1	17	TRBD2	NA	TRBJ2-5	TGCGCCAGCAGCCTTCCGACTAGCGGGGGGAGAATGGAGACCCAGTACTTC	CASSLPTSGGRMETQYF
TRBV7-9	12	NA	NA	TRBJ1-2	TGTGCCAGCAGCTTAGACACCTATGGCTACACCTTC	CASSLDTYGYTF
TRBV11-3	18	NA	NA	TRBJ2-6	TGTGCCAGCAGACACTCACGGGCGAGCCGAACGGGGGCCAACGTCCTGACTTTC	CASRHSRASRTGANVLTF
TRBV10-3	14	NA	NA	TRBJ1-1	TGTGCCATCAGGCTACAGGGAGGAGACACTGAAGCTTTCTTT	CAIRLQGGDTEAFF
TRBV28	18	NA	NA	TRBJ1-1	TGTGCCAGCAGTTTTGCGACCCGGGGGTCTGAACGAGGGACTGAAGCTTTCTTT	CASSFATRGSERGTEAFF
TRBV7-3	13	TRBD1	NA	TRBJ1-2	TGTGCCAGCAGCTTCCGACAGGGTTACGGCTACACCTTC	CASSFRQGYGYTF
TRBV5-1	14	NA	NA	TRBJ1-2	TGCGCCAGCAGACCGGGGACGGTTGACTATGGCTACACCTTC	CASRPGTVDYGYTF
TRBV6-5	14	TRBD1	NA	TRBJ2-1	TGTGCCAGCAGCGAAGGACAGGGGATTTGGGAGCAGTTCTTC	CASSEGQGIWEQFF
TRBV27	13	NA	NA	TRBJ1-5	TGTGCCAGCAGTTCCCCTGGCAATCAGCCCCAGCATTTT	CASSSPGNQPQHF
TRBV7-2	16	TRBD2	NA	TRBJ2-3	TGTGCCAGCAGCTTAGGTACTAGCGGGGACACAGATACGCAGTATTTT	CASSLGTSGDTDTQYF
TRBV9	18	TRBD1	NA	TRBJ1-4	TGTGCCAGCAGCCCCCTGGGGGGACAGGGTATCACTAATGAAAAACTGTTTTTT	CASSPLGGQGITNEKLFF
TRBV7-3	14	NA	NA	TRBJ1-6	TGTGCCAGCAGCCTTGACTATCCGAATTCACCCCTCCACTTT	CASSLDYPNSPLHF
TRBV13	15	NA	NA	TRBJ2-3	TGTGCCAGCAGCTTAGCGGGGGTAGGCACAGATACGCAGTATTTT	CASSLAGVGTDTQYF
TRBV28	17	TRBD1	NA	TRBJ1-1	TGTGCCAGCAGTTCTGGGTACTTGGGACAGGGTATCACTGAAGCTTTCTTT	CASSSGYLGQGITEAFF
TRBV25-1	14	NA	NA	TRBJ2-5	TGTGCCAGCAGTGAACACTGGGGCCAAGAGACCCAGTACTTC	CASSEHWGQETQYF
TRBV5-1	14	TRBD1	NA	TRBJ2-7	TGCGCCAGCAGCTTGGGGGACAGCTCCTACGAGCAGTACTTC	CASSLGDSSYEQYF
TRBV6-6	12	NA	NA	TRBJ2-7	TGTGCCAGCAGACAGGACTCCTACGAGCAGTACTTC	CASRQDSYEQYF
TRBV4-2	16	NA	NA	TRBJ1-3	TGTGCCAGCAGCCACCAGAATGAGGGGTCTGGAAACACCATATATTTT	CASSHQNEGSGNTIYF
TRBV6-4	11	NA	once	TRBJ1-5	TGTGTCCTCTGGGAAAGAGAGCCCCAGCATTTT	CVLWEREPQHF
TRBV25-1	14	NA	NA	TRBJ1-1	TGTGCCAGCAGTGTCCCGGGACAACTCACTGAAGCTTTCTTT	CASSVPGQLTEAFF
TRBV7-2	12	NA	NA	TRBJ2-7	TGTGCCAGCAGCTTAGCCATCCCCGAGCAGTACTTC	CASSLAIPEQYF
TRBV2	13	NA	NA	TRBJ1-5	TGTGCCAGCAGTCAACAGGGCGCTCAGCCCCAGCATTTT	CASSQQGAQPQHF
TRBV11-1	17	NA	NA	TRBJ2-7	TGTGCCAGCAGCCCAGTGGGGAGCGGTCGGGGTTTTCGCGAGCAGTACTTC	CASSPVGSGRGFREQYF
TRBV11-3	13	TRBD1	NA	TRBJ1-1	TGTGCCAGCAGAGACAGGGAGGTAACTGAAGCTTTCTTT	CASRDREVTEAFF
TRBV27	13	NA	NA	TRBJ1-2	TGTGCCAGCAGTTTGGGGCAGAGCTATGGCTACACCTTC	CASSLGQSYGYTF
TRBV5-4	13	NA	few	TRBJ1-6	TGTGCCAGCAGCTTGGAGGGAACGCTGGTCCTCCACTTT	CASSLEGTLVLHF
TRBV6-6	14	TRBD2	NA	TRBJ2-7	TGTGCCAGCAGTGTAGCGGGGGCCCTCTACGAGCAGTACTTC	CASSVAGALYEQYF